This T cell receptor (beta chain) is drawn from a study of T cell responses to AZD1222 COVID-19 vaccine. The overall study: It was second doses at about 4 or about 12 weeks that were pooled. Study-level points and caveats: Donors were mostly white British, more females; clonal diversity possibly underestimated. Reportedly, nearly half the spike-specific TCRs target unmutated variant regions. Vaccine-related CD4 TCRs covered spike, predominating at 160-218 and 743-854.

As concerns this clone: As yet, its antigen is unknown.

The length of the CDR3 is 16 residues. Profiled with immunoSEQ multiplex PCR; TCRdb holds only in-frame clones, not every one. Of tens of thousands of clones in the sample, around nine tenths are singletons; the top ten hold 5.2%. This chain joins TRBV21-1 and TRBJ2-1; TRBD1, as called in the table, went unchecked against the DNA. TRBV21-1 is an annotated pseudogene. The sample was peripheral blood, taken on day 0 of AZD1222 vaccination. The TCR was taken from an adult in good health. This CDR3 reads CASSNWPGGFYNEQFF. The CDR3 coding sequence is TGTGCCAGCAGCAATTGGCCAGGGGGGTTCTACAATGAGCAGTTCTTC.